This T cell receptor beta chain was obtained from a study of molecular identifiers for immune sequencing clone quantification. CDR1 is SGDLS, CDR2 YYNGEE, per germline. This CDR3 comprises 16 residues. V was clipped by 4 bases and J by 1 base, with 16 bases between them. There are a few counts of this clonotype. Naive CD8 T cells underwent sorting with the CD8+CD4-CCR7+CD45RA+ definition. Bulk TCR libraries used previously described methods and listed TCR primers. TCRdb passed the PCR reads through MiXCR, listing each CDR3 protein once. The table includes about 640,000 distinct CDR3 sequences, about 20% detected once.

The genes are TRBV9 and TRBJ2-3, with a weak D call TRBD1 (5 bases). The material sequenced was naive CD8+ T cells from blood, with Jurkat cell RNA spiked in. The subset: FACS-sorted CD8+CD4-CCR7+CD45RA+ naive T cells. This TCR was sampled from a human donor in good health. Some libraries in this study had Jurkat cell RNA spiked in. CDR3 sequence: CASSPQFGRGTDTQYF. DNA for the CDR3: TGTGCCAGCAGCCCTCAGTTTGGCAGGGGCACAGATACGCAGTATTTT. Looking up the rest from reference TRBV9 and TRBJ2-3 gives the full variable domain: DSGVTQTPKHLITATGQRVTLRCSPRSGDLSVYWYQQSLDQGLQFLIQYYNGEERAKGNILERFSAQQFPDLHSELNLSSLELGDSALYFCASSPQFGRGTDTQYFGPGTRLTVL.